Listed here is a single T cell receptor (beta chain). Antigen unknown. The entry originates in a study of T cell responses to AZD1222 COVID-19 vaccine. Study conclusions and caveats: There were vaccine-associated CD4 TCRs across spike, dominant at 160-218 and 743-854. Seropositive status at baseline applied to only a handful of AZD1222 recipients. Reports say nearly half of spike-specific TCRs go after unmutated variant regions. Repertoire samples came only from after the peak T cell response.

The germline V gene has CDR1 SGHAT and CDR2 FQNNGV. J lost 7 bases, V lost 2 bases, and 4 bases had no gene match. This CDR3 is 15 amino acids long. Libraries were prepared by immunoSEQ multiplex PCR; TCRdb keeps only in-frame clonotypes and omits some of them. The table lists under 150,000 clones, 90% of them singletons. The chain employs TRBV11-2 and TRBJ2-1; 11 positions match TRBD2. Here the sequenced sample was peripheral blood, taken 28 days after the second AZD1222 dose. This TCR came from an adult who received the AZD1222 COVID-19 vaccine. CDR3 sequence: CASSLQTSGVNEQFF. Here the CDR3 DNA reads TGTGCCAGCAGCTTACAGACTAGCGGGGTTAATGAGCAGTTCTTC.